This TCR beta chain was found in a study of Graves' ophthalmopathy and Graves' hyperthyroidism. The study's findings and limits: The model's prediction of ophthalmopathy progression had 70.59% sensitivity and around 78% specificity. Ophthalmopathy could be told apart from stable hyperthyroidism by a 13-signature model (about 90% sensitivity, about 80% specificity). Most thyroid clonotypes expanded beyond 0.001 frequency were also found in blood.

Where ophthalmopathy was present, donors had moderate-to-severe activity, CAS ≥3, NOSPECS ≥4 and duration under 3 months. Concerning this clonotype itself: The antigen is undetermined.

For repertoire sequencing, the TCR beta CDR3 regions were amplified from RNA transcripts. Following a first-round RT-PCR that used HTBI primers, a second-round multiplex PCR was carried out. Each CDR3 protein gets one entry after TCRdb re-called the multiplex PCR reads with MiXCR. The data show some 150,000 distinct CDR3 sequences, approximately 40% seen once. The sequencing sample was made of peripheral blood. The receptor was isolated from a man younger than 40 with Graves' ophthalmopathy.

In DNA, the CDR3 is TGTGCCAGCAATCCCTCAGGACAGGCTAACTATGGCTACACCTTC. It specifies CASNPSGQANYGYTF. This chain connects TRBV6-1 to TRBJ1-2, with TRBD1 matching over 7 bases. CDR3 length: 15 amino acids. J gave up 0 bases and V 7 bases, and 8 bases lay outside the gene matches. The germline CDR1 and CDR2 sequences are MNHNS and SASEGT.